What follows describes a single T cell receptor (beta chain). This clonotype was counted a few times. Its antigen is currently not known. The sample holds no much larger clone one base away, and base qualities are not on file. This sample was included in a study of T cell repertoires in cytomegalovirus infection (dated by TCRdb to about 2019). For the wider study: The HLA type of each donor mattered for the analysis, because public TCR beta signatures pointed to carriage of CMV infection along with the matching HLA type.

The V end loses 2 bases and the J end loses 6 bases, and a stretch of 4 bases separates them. The CDR3, from cysteine to phenylalanine, totals 11 residues. The retained sequence is limited to the CDR3, 33 bases, with the frame set at the first base. From a lookup of the germline V gene, CDR1 and CDR2 are MNHEY and SVGEGT. What the research found in general, with its limitations: Cumulative frequency of public TCR beta family members discriminated carriers of CMV infection plus the relevant HLA type in this cohort and an independent roughly 350-donor cohort. In the ex vivo response, HLA-C-restricted CMV-specific TCR beta clonotypes were dominant, and in two of eight donors the single most frequent clonotype came from this HLA-C-restricted group.

Instrument on record: Illumina HiSeq 1500. The public reads were reprocessed in TCRdb via fastp at Q25 and MiXCR, keeping in-frame beta chains. Each entry merges the rows of one CDR3 protein and shows their most common DNA and genes. This sample holds about 250,000 distinct CDR3 sequences; 10% to 15% were observed only once. The ten largest clones represent 1.6% of the sample. Specimen: PBMCs. The chain was built from TRBV6-2 or TRBV6-3 and TRBJ2-5; the D gene lacks a confident call. This receptor was taken from a human donor in good health (CMV status not recorded). Some clones in this sample may be carry-over from other donors' samples. For the CDR3, the sequence is CASSYEQTQYF. The DNA sequence is given as TGTGCCAGCAGTTACGAACAGACCCAGTACTTC.